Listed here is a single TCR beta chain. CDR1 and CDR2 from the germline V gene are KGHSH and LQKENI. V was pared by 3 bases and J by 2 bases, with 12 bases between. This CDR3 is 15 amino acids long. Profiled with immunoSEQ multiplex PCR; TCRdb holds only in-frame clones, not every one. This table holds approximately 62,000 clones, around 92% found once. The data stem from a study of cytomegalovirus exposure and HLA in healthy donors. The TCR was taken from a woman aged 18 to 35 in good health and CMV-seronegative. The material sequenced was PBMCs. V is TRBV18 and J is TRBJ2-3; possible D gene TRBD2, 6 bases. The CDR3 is CASSPIRETTDTQYF. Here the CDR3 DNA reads TGTGCCAGCTCACCCATCCGGGAGACCACAGATACGCAGTATTTT.